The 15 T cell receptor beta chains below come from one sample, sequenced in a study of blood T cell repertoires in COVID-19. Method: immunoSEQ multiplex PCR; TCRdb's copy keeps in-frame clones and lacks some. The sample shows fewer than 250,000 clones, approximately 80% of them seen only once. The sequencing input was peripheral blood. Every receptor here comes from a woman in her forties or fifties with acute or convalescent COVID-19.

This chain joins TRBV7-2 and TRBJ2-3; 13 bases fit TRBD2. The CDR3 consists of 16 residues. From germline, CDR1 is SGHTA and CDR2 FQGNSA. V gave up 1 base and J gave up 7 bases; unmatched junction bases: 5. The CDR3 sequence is CASSLVSTSGGNTQYF. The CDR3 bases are TGTGCCAGCAGCTTAGTGTCGACTAGCGGGGGGAATACGCAGTATTTT. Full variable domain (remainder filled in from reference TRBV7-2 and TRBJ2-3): GAGVSQSPSNKVTEKGKDVELRCDPISGHTALYWYRQSLGQGLEFLIYFQGNSAPDKSGLPSDRFSAERTGGSVSTLTIQRTQQEDSAVYLCASSLVSTSGGNTQYFGPGTRLTVL.

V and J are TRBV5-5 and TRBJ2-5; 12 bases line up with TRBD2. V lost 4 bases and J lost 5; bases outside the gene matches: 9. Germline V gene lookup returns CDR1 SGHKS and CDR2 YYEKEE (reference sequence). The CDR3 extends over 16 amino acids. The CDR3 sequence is CASSRPSGGAVETQYF. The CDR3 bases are TGTGCCAGCAGCCGGCCTAGCGGGGGGGCCGTGGAGACCCAGTACTTC.

CDR3: CASSLWGGDTEAFF. CDR3 nucleotides: TGTGCCAGCAGCTTATGGGGCGGAGACACTGAAGCTTTCTTT. The chain joins TRBV7-2 to TRBJ1-1; a weak D match, TRBD1 (5 bases). V was shortened by 2 bases and J by 3 bases, with 10 bases between the two germline ends. Per the germline V gene, CDR1 is SGHTA and CDR2 is FQGNSA. This CDR3 contains 14 residues.

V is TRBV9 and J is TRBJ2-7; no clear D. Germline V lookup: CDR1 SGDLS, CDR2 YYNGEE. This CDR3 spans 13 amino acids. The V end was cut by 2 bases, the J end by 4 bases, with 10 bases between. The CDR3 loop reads CASSVAPGYEQYF. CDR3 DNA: TGTGCCAGCAGCGTTGCCCCCGGGTACGAGCAGTACTTC.

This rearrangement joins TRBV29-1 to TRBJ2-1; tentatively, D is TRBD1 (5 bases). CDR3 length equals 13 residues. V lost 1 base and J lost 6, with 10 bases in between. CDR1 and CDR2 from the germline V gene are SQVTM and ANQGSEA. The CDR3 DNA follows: TGCAGCGTTGAAGCACCAGGGCGCAATGAGCAGTTCTTC. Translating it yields CSVEAPGRNEQFF.

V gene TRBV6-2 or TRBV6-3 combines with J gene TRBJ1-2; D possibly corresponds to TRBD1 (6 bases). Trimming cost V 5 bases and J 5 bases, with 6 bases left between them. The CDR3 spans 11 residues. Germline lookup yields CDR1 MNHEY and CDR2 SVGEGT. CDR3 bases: TGTGCCAGCAGTACAGGGTATGGCTACACCTTC. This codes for CASSTGYGYTF.

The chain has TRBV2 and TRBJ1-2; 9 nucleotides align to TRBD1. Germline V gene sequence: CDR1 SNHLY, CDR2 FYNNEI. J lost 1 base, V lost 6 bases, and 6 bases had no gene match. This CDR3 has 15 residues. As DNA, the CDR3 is TGTGCCAGCAGCGGACAGGGGTTGGGTAACTATGGCTACACCTTC. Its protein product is CASSGQGLGNYGYTF.

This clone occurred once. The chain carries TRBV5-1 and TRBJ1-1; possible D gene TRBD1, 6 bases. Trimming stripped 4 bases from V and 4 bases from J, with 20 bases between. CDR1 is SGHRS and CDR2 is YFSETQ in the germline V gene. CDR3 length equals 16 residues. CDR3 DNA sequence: TGCGCCAGCAGCCCGAGGGGGGGCCTTGCGGGCACTGAAGCTTTCTTT. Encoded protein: CASSPRGGLAGTEAFF.

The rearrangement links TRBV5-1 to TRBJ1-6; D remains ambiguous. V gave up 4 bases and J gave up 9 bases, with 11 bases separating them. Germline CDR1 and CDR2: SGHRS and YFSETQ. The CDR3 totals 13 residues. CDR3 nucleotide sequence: TGCGCCAGCAGCACTGGAGACGGTTCACCCCTCCACTTT. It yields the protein CASSTGDGSPLHF. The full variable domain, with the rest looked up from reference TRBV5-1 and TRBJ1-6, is KAGVTQTPRYLIKTRGQQVTLSCSPISGHRSVSWYQQTPGQGLQFLFEYFSETQRNKGNFPGRFSGRQFSNSRSEMNVSTLELGDSALYLCASSTGDGSPLHFGNGTRLTVT.

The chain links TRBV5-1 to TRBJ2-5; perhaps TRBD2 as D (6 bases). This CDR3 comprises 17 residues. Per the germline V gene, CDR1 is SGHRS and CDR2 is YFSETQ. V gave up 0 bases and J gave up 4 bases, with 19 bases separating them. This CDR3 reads CASSLDGSYGGGETQYF. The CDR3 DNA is TGCGCCAGCAGCTTGGACGGATCATACGGGGGAGGAGAGACCCAGTACTTC. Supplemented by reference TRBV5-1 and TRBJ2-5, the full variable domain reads KAGVTQTPRYLIKTRGQQVTLSCSPISGHRSVSWYQQTPGQGLQFLFEYFSETQRNKGNFPGRFSGRQFSNSRSEMNVSTLELGDSALYLCASSLDGSYGGGETQYFGPGTRLLVL.

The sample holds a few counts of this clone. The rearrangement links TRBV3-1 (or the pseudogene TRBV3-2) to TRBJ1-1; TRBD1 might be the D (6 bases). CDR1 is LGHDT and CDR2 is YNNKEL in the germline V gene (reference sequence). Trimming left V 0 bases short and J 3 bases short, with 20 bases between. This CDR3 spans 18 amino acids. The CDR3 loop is CASSQDRDAGEGDTEAFF. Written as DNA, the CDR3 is TGTGCCAGCAGCCAAGATAGGGATGCAGGGGAGGGGGACACTGAAGCTTTCTTT.

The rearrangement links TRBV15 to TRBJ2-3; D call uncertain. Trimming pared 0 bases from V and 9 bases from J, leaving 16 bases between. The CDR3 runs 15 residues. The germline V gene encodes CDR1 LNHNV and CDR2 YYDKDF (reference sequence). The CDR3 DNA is TGTGCCACCAGCAGAGATCGGCAGGCACCACGCACGCAGTATTTT. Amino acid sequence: CATSRDRQAPRTQYF.

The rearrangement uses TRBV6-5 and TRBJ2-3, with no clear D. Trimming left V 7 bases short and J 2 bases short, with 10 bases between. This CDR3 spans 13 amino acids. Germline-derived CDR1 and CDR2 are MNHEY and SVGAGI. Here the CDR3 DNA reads TGTGCCAGCATCTACGGGTCCACAGATACGCAGTATTTT. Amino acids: CASIYGSTDTQYF.

The CDR3 DNA reads TGTGCCAGTACCACACCGGGAGGGGGCGATAACTATGGCTACACCTTC. Protein product: CASTTPGGGDNYGYTF. The chain employs TRBV19 and TRBJ1-2; 7 bases are shared with TRBD1. Germline V gives CDR1 LNHDA, CDR2 SQIVND (reference sequence). Trimming took 7 bases from V and 1 from J; bases not matched to a gene: 12. The CDR3 runs to 16 residues.

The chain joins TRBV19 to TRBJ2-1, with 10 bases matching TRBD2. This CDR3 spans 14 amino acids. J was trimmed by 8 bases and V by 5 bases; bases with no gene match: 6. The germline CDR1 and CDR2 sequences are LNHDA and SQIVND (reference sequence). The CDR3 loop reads CASSFLAGVDEQFF. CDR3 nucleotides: TGTGCCAGTAGTTTCCTAGCGGGGGTCGATGAGCAGTTCTTC.